Below, one TCR beta chain is given with its context. Its recognized antigen is unknown. Qualities for individual bases were not recorded, and no much larger clone is one base off. Reading the germline V gene gives CDR1 SQVTM and CDR2 ANQGSEA. The V and J ends are trimmed by 6 bases and 1 base, leaving 9 bases between them. The CDR3 measures 12 amino acids from cysteine to phenylalanine. This entry keeps only the CDR3 DNA: 36 bases, framed from base 1. Another Seattle source contributed samples from volunteer blood donors who had recovered from COVID-19. Each collaborating institution followed its own protocols to collect whole blood in K2EDTA tubes. For TCRbeta analysis, collaborators shipped samples as frozen whole blood, isolated PBMCs, or DNA extracted from either of those sample types. These data originate in a study of blood T cell repertoires in COVID-19 (dated by TCRdb to the early 2020s). Regarding the complete study: Samples covering the acute and convalescent phases of COVID-19 were provided by collaborators in the United States, Italy and Spain. The samples were drawn from the first 160 participants of the ongoing ImmuneRACE study and from 1,254 subjects provided by 6 global collaborators. A de-identified subject ID, COVID-19 status, age in years and sex were almost always included in the sample metadata. Where HLA class I and class II types were available, the types were taken from metadata supplied by the sample provider, not from assay-based typing. The prospective study material was composed of cDNA or gDNA derived from T cells, B-cell-depleted T cells, or PBMCs. The repertoires were made available in a free public database intended to serve as a resource for research on the immune response to SARS-CoV-2. Deeply sampled blood TCRbeta repertoires from subjects exposed to, actively infected with, or recovered from COVID-19 were included in the dataset. What the work shows at the level of the full study, not this receptor alone: How much clinical and demographic metadata was included differed by source and by participant, and the metadata was provided uncurated.

The immunoSEQ Assay, a bias-controlled multiplex PCR, was used to amplify TCRbeta CDR3 regions from genomic DNA. The source study handled its data this way. The number of nucleated cells in each sample was estimated by amplification of reference gene primers within the assay. To quantify the absolute abundance of each unique TCRbeta CDR3 rearrangement, sequence reads were collapsed and filtered. For each sample, productive Simpson clonality was calculated as the square root of Simpson's diversity index over productive rearrangements. This is the immuneACCESS table as TCRdb keeps it, with only in-frame sequences that have V and J called. A part of the clones is gone; compared with another copy, unresolved V genes explain less than half, and the rest is unexplained. V, J and clone size derive from that table, while D and trimming were established from the DNA sequence. The sample table contains roughly 200,000 clones; only one count was recorded for 87% of them. Clones ranked in the top ten supply roughly 6.2% of the sample.

Here the chain combines TRBV29-1 and TRBJ1-1, and possibly TRBD1, on 5 matching bases. Sequenced material: peripheral blood. This TCR was sampled from a man aged 60-69 years who had recovered from COVID-19. The CDR3 reads as follows: CSVVTANTEAFF. The DNA sequence is as follows: TGCAGCGTCGTGACAGCGAACACTGAAGCTTTCTTT.